Shown below are 30 T cell receptor beta chains from a single sample sequenced in a study of blood T cell repertoires in COVID-19. The protocol was immunoSEQ multiplex PCR, while the TCRdb copy is restricted to in-frame clones and leaves out a portion. The data show 330,000 or so clones, with roughly 90% seen just once and 0.95% to 1.1% held by the top ten. Sequencing was performed on PBMCs or T cells enriched from blood (not recorded which). The receptors were sampled from a woman aged 30 to 39 who had been exposed to COVID-19.

CDR3 coding DNA: TGTGCCAGCAGCTTAGGGGACAGGGAGAACGAAAAACTGTTTTTT. Translating gives CASSLGDRENEKLFF. The rearrangement uses TRBV7-6 and TRBJ1-4; TRBD1 aligns across 9 bases. The V and J ends lost 1 base and 8 bases, in that order; junction bases with no gene match: 5. The CDR3 loop spans 15 amino acids. CDR1 is SGHVS and CDR2 is FNYEAQ in the germline V gene.

This rearrangement joins TRBV29-1 to TRBJ2-2, with 12 positions matching TRBD1. The germline CDR1 and CDR2 sequences are SQVTM and ANQGSEA. V trimming: 7 bases; J trimming: 8 bases; junction bases outside the gene matches: 5. The CDR3 loop spans 13 amino acids. The CDR3 DNA reads as TGCAGCGCCGGGACAGGGGGCTCAGGGGAGCTGTTTTTT. The encoded protein is CSAGTGGSGELFF.

V usage is TRBV27 and J usage is TRBJ2-1, with TRBD1 identical over 8 bases. The trim removed 8 bases at V and 8 bases at J, leaving 14 bases unmatched. This CDR3 has 15 amino acids. Germline loops: CDR1 MNHEY, CDR2 SMNVEV (reference sequence). CDR3: CASGSGGRETYEQFF. The CDR3 bases are TGTGCCAGCGGCTCAGGGGGCCGGGAGACCTATGAGCAGTTCTTC.

This rearrangement joins TRBV20-1 to TRBJ1-2; weak D call: TRBD1 (5 bases). V lost 2 bases and J lost 4, with 5 bases in between. The CDR3 has 11 amino acids. Germline CDR1 and CDR2: DFQATT and SNEGSKA (reference sequence). The DNA of the CDR3 is TGCAGTGCTAGACAGGGCTATGGCTACACCTTC. It specifies CSARQGYGYTF.

This sequence joins TRBV7-6 and TRBJ2-3, with TRBD2 matching over 7 bases. CDR1 SGHVS and CDR2 FNYEAQ come from the germline V gene. With 1 base clipped from V and 3 bases from J, the junction kept 13 bases outside the gene matches. The CDR3 totals 18 residues. CDR3 coding DNA: TGTGCCAGCAGCTTAGGTGAAGGGTGGGAGGGCCGGACAGATACGCAGTATTTT. This gives the protein CASSLGEGWEGRTDTQYF.

J is TRBJ1-2 and V is TRBV5-5, with 8 positions matching TRBD1. The CDR3 consists of 12 residues. Germline lookup yields CDR1 SGHKS and CDR2 YYEKEE (reference sequence). The trim removed 4 bases at V and 11 bases at J, leaving 7 bases unmatched. In nucleotides, the CDR3 is TGTGCCAGCAGCGGGACAGGTTTTGGTTACACCTTC. Translated: CASSGTGFGYTF.

The chain has TRBV3-1 (or the pseudogene TRBV3-2) and TRBJ2-1, with 9 positions matching TRBD2. The germline V gene encodes CDR1 LGHDT and CDR2 YNNKEL (reference sequence). The CDR3 has 15 residues. Trimming at V came to 4 bases and at J to 8 bases, leaving 9 bases not matched to a gene. The CDR3 DNA reads TGTGCCAGCAGCCTCTGGGCTAGCGGGAATGATGAGCAGTTCTTC. It codes for CASSLWASGNDEQFF.

This chain joins TRBV7-9 and TRBJ2-7; TRBD2 might be the D (8 bases). The V gene lost 5 bases and the J gene lost 3 bases, with 26 bases spanning the gap. CDR1 and CDR2 (germline): SEHNR, FQNEAQ (reference sequence). This CDR3 has 18 amino acids. The CDR3 bases are TGTGCCAGCAGCCCTTGGACAGGAGGGACTAGTCGGTTCTACGAGCAGTACTTC. Protein sequence: CASSPWTGGTSRFYEQYF.

This clone was recorded only once. V usage is TRBV28 and J usage is TRBJ2-7; D remains unclear. CDR1 MDHEN and CDR2 SYDVKM come from the germline V gene. This CDR3 region has 13 residues. The V end was cut by 8 bases, the J end by 2 bases, with 13 bases between. Here the CDR3 DNA reads TGTGCCAGCCATGACAAAACCACCTACGAGCAGTACTTC. Translation gives CASHDKTTYEQYF.

In this sample, this clone turned up a few times. V is TRBV7-8 and J is TRBJ2-1, with 8 nucleotides matching TRBD2. Germline CDR1 reads SGHVS; CDR2 reads FQNEAQ. This CDR3 is built from 16 residues. V was pared by 2 bases and J by 7 bases, with 10 bases of the junction left unmatched. The CDR3: CASSLRVSGKGNEQFF. In nucleotides, the CDR3 is TGTGCCAGCAGCTTACGGGTTAGCGGGAAGGGGAATGAGCAGTTCTTC.

The chain links TRBV9 to TRBJ2-1; possibly TRBD2 for D (5 bases). This CDR3 region has 18 residues. Germline CDR1 and CDR2: SGDLS and YYNGEE. Trimming shortened V by 0 bases and J by 0 bases, and 16 bases separated the two germline ends. The CDR3 sequence: CASSVASVSRASYNEQFF. CDR3 bases: TGTGCCAGCAGCGTAGCTTCAGTCTCGCGGGCCTCCTACAATGAGCAGTTCTTC.

V is TRBV30 and J is TRBJ2-3; 8 nucleotides match TRBD2. CDR3 size: 15 residues. V was clipped by 3 bases and J by 5 bases; unmatched bases: 10. CDR1 and CDR2 from the germline V gene are GTSNPN and SVGIG (reference sequence). In DNA form, the CDR3 reads TGTGCCTGGAGGGCCGGGACTAGAACCTTAGATACGCAGTATTTT. Its translation is CAWRAGTRTLDTQYF.

The rearrangement links TRBV13 to TRBJ2-7, with D possibly TRBD1 on 6 matching bases. The V gene lost 3 bases and the J gene lost 2 bases, with 14 bases spanning the gap. Germline assignment: CDR1 PRHDT and CDR2 FYEKMQ (reference sequence). The CDR3 length is 15 residues. The CDR3 is CASSFRQGLAYEQYF. CDR3 in DNA: TGTGCCAGCAGCTTCCGCCAGGGGTTGGCCTACGAGCAGTACTTC. The full variable domain, its missing parts supplied by reference TRBV13 and TRBJ2-7, is AAGVIQSPRHLIKEKRETATLKCYPIPRHDTVYWYQQGPGQDPQFLISFYEKMQSDKGSIPDRFSAQQFSDYHSELNMSSLELGDSALYFCASSFRQGLAYEQYFGPGTRLTVT.

The chain employs TRBV10-1 and TRBJ1-1, with 7 bases aligning to TRBD1. CDR1 is WNHNN, CDR2 SYGVQD, per germline (reference sequence). The CDR3 is 14 residues long. V dropped 5 bases and J dropped 1; count of bases not matched to a gene: 4. This CDR3 reads CASSRQGANTEAFF. The DNA of the CDR3 is TGCGCCAGCAGTCGACAGGGAGCGAACACTGAAGCTTTCTTT.

The V call is TRBV14, the J call TRBJ1-2; 9 bases fit TRBD1. The CDR3 covers 16 residues. With 4 bases clipped from V and 2 bases from J, the junction kept 8 bases outside the gene matches. Germline CDR1 is SGHDN and CDR2 is FVKESK. CDR3 amino acids: CASSPMGTGMNYGYTF. CDR3 DNA: TGTGCCAGCAGCCCCATGGGGACAGGGATGAACTATGGCTACACCTTC.

This chain links TRBV6-5 with TRBJ2-7; TRBD2 might be the D (6 bases). CDR1 is MNHEY and CDR2 is SVGAGI in the germline V gene. The CDR3 consists of 14 residues. V gave up 7 bases and J gave up 2 bases, with 15 bases separating them. The DNA for the CDR3 is TGTGCCAGCACTAACTCCGGGGGAACCTACGAGCAGTACTTC. Protein product: CASTNSGGTYEQYF.

The chain combines TRBV5-1 with TRBJ1-1; the D gene is possibly TRBD1 (6 bases). Trimming pared 1 base from V and 8 bases from J, leaving 12 bases between. The CDR3 covers 13 residues. Germline-derived CDR1 and CDR2 are SGHRS and YFSETQ. The CDR3 region has the DNA TGCGCCAGCAGCTTGATAGACAGGAACGAAGCTTTCTTT. Translating gives CASSLIDRNEAFF.

The rearrangement joins TRBV6-5 to TRBJ1-2; TRBD1 agrees at 7 bases. The ends lost 7 bases at V and 6 bases at J; junction bases unmatched: 8. This CDR3 has 13 residues. Looked up from germline, CDR1 is MNHEY and CDR2 is SVGAGI. CDR3 in amino acids: CASTLRQGHGYTF. CDR3 sequence (DNA): TGTGCCAGCACCTTAAGACAGGGTCATGGCTACACCTTC.

The rearrangement joins TRBV11-2 to TRBJ2-2; 11 nucleotides agree with TRBD2. This CDR3 comprises 16 residues. The germline V gene has CDR1 SGHAT and CDR2 FQNNGV. With V trimmed by 5 bases and J by 3 bases, 5 bases remained unmatched. The CDR3 loop is CASSPRLAGYTGELFF. CDR3 in DNA: TGTGCCAGCAGCCCCCGACTAGCGGGGTACACCGGGGAGCTGTTTTTT. Using reference TRBV11-2 and TRBJ2-2 for the parts outside the CDR3, the full variable domain is EAGVAQSPRYKIIEKRQSVAFWCNPISGHATLYWYQQILGQGPKLLIQFQNNGVVDDSQLPKDRFSAERLKGVDSTLKIQPAKLEDSAVYLCASSPRLAGYTGELFFGEGSRLTVL.

V gene TRBV14 combines with J gene TRBJ1-5; 9 nucleotides agree with TRBD1. The V gene's germline CDR1 is SGHDN and CDR2 FVKESK. Trimming removed 4 bases from V and 0 bases from J; junction bases left unmatched: 4. The CDR3 has 16 amino acids. CDR3 DNA sequence: TGTGCCAGCAGCCGGGACAGGGCCCCTAGCAATCAGCCCCAGCATTTT. Translating gives CASSRDRAPSNQPQHF.

The V call is TRBV3-1 (or the pseudogene TRBV3-2), the J call TRBJ1-1; a weak D match, TRBD1 (6 bases). The ends were cut back, 4 bases at V and 8 bases at J, with 8 bases in the middle. CDR3 size: 11 residues. Per the germline V gene, CDR1 is LGHDT and CDR2 is YNNKEL (reference sequence). This chain's CDR3 is CASSLGQEAFF. For the CDR3, the DNA is TGTGCCAGCAGCCTCGGACAGGAAGCTTTCTTT.

Only one count was recorded for this clone. The rearrangement links TRBV6-5 to TRBJ2-1; 9 bases agree with TRBD2. This CDR3 has 15 amino acids. Germline V CDR1 and CDR2: MNHEY, SVGAGI. The V segment lost 5 bases and the J segment 7 bases; nucleotides outside the gene matches: 9. The CDR3 here is CASSRVAGAANEQFF. The CDR3 DNA is TGTGCCAGCAGTCGAGTAGCGGGAGCCGCTAATGAGCAGTTCTTC.

In its sample, this clone was seen once. The chain links TRBV3-1 (or the pseudogene TRBV3-2) to TRBJ2-2, with TRBD1 matching over 8 bases. V gave up 1 base and J gave up 6 bases; unmatched junction bases: 7. The CDR3 contains 16 residues. Germline V CDR1 and CDR2: LGHDT, YNNKEL (reference sequence). Here the CDR3 reads CASSQGPWTGPGELFF. In DNA form, the CDR3 reads TGTGCCAGCAGCCAAGGGCCCTGGACAGGGCCCGGGGAGCTGTTTTTT.

The J gene is TRBJ1-2, the V gene TRBV19, with 12 bases matching TRBD1. The CDR3 contains 17 residues. V was clipped by 5 bases and J by 10 bases; unmatched bases: 17. Germline V CDR1 and CDR2: LNHDA, SQIVND (reference sequence). The CDR3 sequence is CASSPGTGGREWIAYTF. The DNA for the CDR3 is TGTGCCAGTAGTCCAGGGACAGGGGGCAGGGAATGGATCGCCTACACCTTC.

This clone was seen a few times. V is TRBV30 and J is TRBJ1-1; D is possibly TRBD1 (5 bases). The CDR3 has 15 amino acids. Between the trimmed V and J ends, which lost 0 bases and 0 bases, there was a span of 11 bases. Germline CDR1 reads GTSNPN; CDR2 reads SVGIG (reference sequence). The CDR3 reads CAWSVQGQMNTEAFF. The DNA for the CDR3 is TGTGCCTGGAGTGTACAAGGACAAATGAACACTGAAGCTTTCTTT.

The chain combines TRBV27 with TRBJ1-5; D uncertain. The germline V gene has CDR1 MNHEY and CDR2 SMNVEV (reference sequence). V lost 0 bases to trimming and J lost 7 bases, with 10 bases between them. The CDR3 runs to 14 residues. CDR3: CASSLSLMYQPQHF. CDR3 coding DNA: TGTGCCAGCAGTTTATCCCTAATGTACCAGCCCCAGCATTTT.

The table lists this clone with a count of one. J is TRBJ2-1 and V is TRBV5-4; 10 bases are shared with TRBD1. Looked up from germline, CDR1 is SGHNT and CDR2 is YYREEE (reference sequence). V lost 6 bases, J lost 7 bases, and 7 bases stayed unmatched. This CDR3 is built from 14 residues. CDR3 DNA sequence: TGTGCCAGCATGCGGGACAGGGGCGAAAATGAGCAGTTCTTC. This gives the protein CASMRDRGENEQFF.

V usage is TRBV2 and J usage is TRBJ1-2, with D possibly being TRBD1 (5 bases). This CDR3 is 13 amino acids long. V was trimmed by 1 base and J by 5 bases, leaving 8 bases between them. Germline CDR1 and CDR2: SNHLY and FYNNEI. As DNA, the CDR3 is TGTGCCAGCAGTGAAGGACAGCCGTATGGCTACACCTTC. This codes for CASSEGQPYGYTF.

The V gene is TRBV19, the J gene TRBJ1-2; TRBD1 might be the D (6 bases). V shed 4 bases and J shed 8 bases, with 14 bases lying between them. Germline V lookup: CDR1 LNHDA, CDR2 SQIVND (reference sequence). This CDR3 is 13 amino acids long. The CDR3 is CASSRGLVEGYTF. The DNA for the CDR3 is TGTGCCAGTAGTAGGGGGCTGGTAGAAGGCTACACCTTC.

The chain uses TRBV14 and TRBJ2-7; 8 bases fit TRBD1. The CDR3 is 15 amino acids. V lost 2 bases and J lost 5; bases outside the gene matches: 8. Germline values: CDR1 SGHDN, CDR2 FVKESK. The CDR3 is CASSQSFGRGHEQYF. The DNA for the CDR3 is TGTGCCAGCAGCCAATCGTTTGGCAGGGGGCACGAGCAGTACTTC.